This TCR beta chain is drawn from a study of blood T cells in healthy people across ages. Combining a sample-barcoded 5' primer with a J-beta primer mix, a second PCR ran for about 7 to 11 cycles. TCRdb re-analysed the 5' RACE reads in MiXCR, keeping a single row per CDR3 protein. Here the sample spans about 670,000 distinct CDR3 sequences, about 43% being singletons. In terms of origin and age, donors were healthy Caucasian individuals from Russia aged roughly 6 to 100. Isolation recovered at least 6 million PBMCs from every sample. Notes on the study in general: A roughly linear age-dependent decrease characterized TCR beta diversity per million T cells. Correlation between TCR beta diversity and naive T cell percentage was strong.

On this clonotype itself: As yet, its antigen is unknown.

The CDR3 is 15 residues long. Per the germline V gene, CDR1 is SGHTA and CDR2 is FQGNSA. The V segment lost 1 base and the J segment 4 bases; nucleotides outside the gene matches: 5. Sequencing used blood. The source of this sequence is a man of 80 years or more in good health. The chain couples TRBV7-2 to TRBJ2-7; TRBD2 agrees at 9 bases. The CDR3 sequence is CASSLGAGGEYEQYF. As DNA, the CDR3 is TGTGCCAGCAGCTTAGGGGCGGGAGGGGAATACGAGCAGTACTTC.